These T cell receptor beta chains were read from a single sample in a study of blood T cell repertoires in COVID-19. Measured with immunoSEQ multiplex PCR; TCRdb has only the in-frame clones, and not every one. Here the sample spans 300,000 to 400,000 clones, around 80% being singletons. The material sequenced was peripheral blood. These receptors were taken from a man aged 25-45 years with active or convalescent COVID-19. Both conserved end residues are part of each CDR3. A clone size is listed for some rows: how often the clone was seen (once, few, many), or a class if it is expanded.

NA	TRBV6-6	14	CASSPSGIGYEQYF
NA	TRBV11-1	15	CASSLVRGHGTEAFF
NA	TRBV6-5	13	CASSYGQGGEQYF
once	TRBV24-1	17	CATSDSTSWGDTDTQYF
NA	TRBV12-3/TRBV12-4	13	CASSGSRNQPQHF
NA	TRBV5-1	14	CASSVGQGTYGYTF
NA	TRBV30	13	CACRRGGTDTQYF
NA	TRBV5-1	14	CASSSRDRGYGYTF
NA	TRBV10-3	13	CAISDRQITEAFF
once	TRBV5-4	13	CASSVTGVAIQYF
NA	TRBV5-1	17	CASSLVPGGLSYNEQFF
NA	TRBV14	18	CASSQPGGTSAYQETQYF
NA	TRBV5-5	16	CASSLLAGANTGELFF
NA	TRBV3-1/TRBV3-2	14	CASREGLAGETQYF
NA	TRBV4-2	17	CASSHGTSGGRLDTQYF
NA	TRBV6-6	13	CASLAGSNTEAFF
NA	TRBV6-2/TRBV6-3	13	CASSYSRTYEQYF
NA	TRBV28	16	CATTLADTSRSGELFF
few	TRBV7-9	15	CASSLGVSSGNTIYF
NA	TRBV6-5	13	CASSPGGGNIQYF
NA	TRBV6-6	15	CASSYSGTSSYEQYF
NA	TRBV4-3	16	CASSRARGSSTDTQYF
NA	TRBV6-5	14	CASSYSGAGTEAFF
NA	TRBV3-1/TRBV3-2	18	CASSQEGLASGRNYEQYF
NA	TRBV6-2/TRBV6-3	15	CASSPRDRNPDGQYF
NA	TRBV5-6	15	CASSFATGSNQPQHF
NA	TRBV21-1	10	CASSVMAGFF
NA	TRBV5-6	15	CASSSWTGPTDTQYF
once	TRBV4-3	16	CASSQDQSSGANVLTF
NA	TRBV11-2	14	CASSFGSSIYEQYF
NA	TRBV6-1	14	CASSEIRRGSEQYF
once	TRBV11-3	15	CASSLSTGGTGELFF
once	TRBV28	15	CASSLGRANLRGYTF
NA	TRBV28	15	CASRPLAGVYNEQFF
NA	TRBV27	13	CASSLWGDYEQYF
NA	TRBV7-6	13	CASSPQGPTEAFF
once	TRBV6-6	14	CASRRTGDAYGYTF
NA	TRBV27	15	CASSLRDYHTDTQYF
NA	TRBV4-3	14	CASSHHRGNTEAFF
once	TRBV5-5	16	CASSLSSGVFAGELFF
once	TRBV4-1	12	CASLGQGNEQYF
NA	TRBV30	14	CAWSVQSANSGYTF
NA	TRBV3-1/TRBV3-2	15	CASSQGWGAGNTIYF
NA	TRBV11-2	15	CASRPRREMGNEQFF
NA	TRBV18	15	CASSPGGWVNTEAFF
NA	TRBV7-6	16	CASSLGTGTATTEAFF
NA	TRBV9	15	CASSVAPGGLEKLFF
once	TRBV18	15	CASSPGTTTNEKLFF
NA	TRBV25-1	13	CASSESSNYGYTF
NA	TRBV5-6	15	CASSLGPAGAYEQYF